A single sample gave rise to the 5 T cell receptor beta chains below, sequenced in a study of blood T cell repertoires in COVID-19. Profiling relied on immunoSEQ multiplex PCR, and the TCRdb table lists in-frame clones only, not all of them. This table has around 200,000 clones, about 91% appearing once. The source material was PBMCs or T cells enriched from blood (not recorded which). Every receptor here comes from a woman in her thirties or forties with acute COVID-19.

This chain links TRBV7-8 with TRBJ2-6, with 13 nucleotides matching TRBD2. CDR1 and CDR2 (germline): SGHVS, FQNEAQ. This CDR3 comprises 21 residues. V was clipped by 3 bases and J by 0 bases; unmatched bases: 11. The chain's CDR3 is CASSFLRGLAGVNSGANVLTF. DNA of the CDR3: TGTGCCAGCAGCTTCCTCCGAGGACTAGCGGGAGTCAACTCTGGGGCCAACGTCCTGACTTTC.

The CDR3 region has the DNA TGTGCCAGCAGCAAACAGGGTAACTATGGCTACACCTTC. Protein product: CASSKQGNYGYTF. The chain couples TRBV7-9 to TRBJ1-2; maybe TRBD1 (6 bases). Trimming removed 5 bases at V and 1 base at J, with 8 bases between. The CDR3 spans 13 residues. Germline V gives CDR1 SEHNR, CDR2 FQNEAQ (reference sequence).

The chain has TRBV19 and TRBJ2-1; D might be TRBD1 (5 bases). Trimming removed 8 bases at V and 8 bases at J, with 19 bases between. This CDR3 is 14 amino acids long. CDR1 LNHDA and CDR2 SQIVND come from the germline V gene (reference sequence). CDR3 protein: CASGAKGPTDEQFF. The CDR3 DNA is TGTGCCAGTGGGGCCAAGGGCCCAACGGATGAGCAGTTCTTC.

CDR3 sequence (DNA): TGCAGCGTTGGGGGAACGGGACAGTTCAATGAGCAGTTCTTC. The encoded protein is CSVGGTGQFNEQFF. The V and J genes are TRBV29-1 and TRBJ2-1, with 7 positions matching TRBD1. Germline-derived CDR1 and CDR2 are SQVTM and ANQGSEA. The CDR3 consists of 14 residues. After removal of 4 bases from V and 6 bases from J, the junction contained 9 bases not matched to a gene.

This chain connects TRBV12-3 or TRBV12-4 to TRBJ1-1; D uncertain. The CDR3 consists of 13 residues. Trimming removed 5 bases from V and 5 bases from J, with 12 bases in between. For the CDR3, the DNA is TGTGCCAGCAGTGATGGTGGGAGGACTGAAGCTTTCTTT. This codes for CASSDGGRTEAFF.